This entry describes one TCR beta chain. Its antigen remains unidentified. The study recruited healthy Caucasian donors from Russia who were aged about 6 to 90. This entry is derived from a study of blood T cells in healthy people across ages. The study's findings and limits: In older individuals, TCR beta diversity per million T cells was lower, falling roughly linearly with age.

CDR1 is DFQATT, CDR2 SNEGSKA, per germline (reference sequence). With 0 bases clipped from V and 1 base from J, the junction kept 10 bases outside the gene matches. There are 18 residues in the CDR3. A second PCR, run for about 6 to 11 cycles, used a sample-barcoded 5' primer plus a J-beta primer mix. All samples yielded 2.5 million or more CDR3-containing paired-end reads. MiXCR, run by TCRdb on the 5' RACE reads, gives a single entry per CDR3 protein. The table lists 1,300,000 or so distinct CDR3 sequences, 59% of them singletons, with over 6.5% in the top ten. The source is a man aged 18 to 35 in good health. The chain recombines TRBV20-1 with TRBJ2-1; 9 positions agree with TRBD2. The source material was blood. The CDR3 region has the DNA TGCAGTGCTAGAGATATTAGCGGGAGTGTTGAGTCCTACAATGAGCAGTTCTTC. Translating it yields CSARDISGSVESYNEQFF.